The TCR beta chain under discussion was sequenced for a study of T cell repertoires in cytomegalovirus infection (dated by TCRdb to between 2018 and 2021). Regarding the research as a whole: Recently identified HLA-C-restricted CMV epitopes, whose presentation resists viral immunomodulation, were targeted by peptide stimulations together with well-studied HLA-B-restricted epitopes. Because public TCR beta signatures pointed to carriage of CMV infection together with the matching HLA type, the HLA type of each donor mattered for the analysis. Beyond this particular receptor, the publication reports: In the ex vivo response, HLA-C-restricted CMV-specific TCR beta clonotypes were dominant, and in two of eight donors the single most frequent clonotype came from this HLA-C-restricted group. Cumulative frequency of public TCR beta family members discriminated carriers of CMV infection plus the relevant HLA type in this cohort and an independent approximately 340-donor cohort.

The sample holds a few counts of this clonotype. Its recognized antigen is unknown. No base qualities exist here, and no much larger clone lies one base off it. The sample's treatment or condition label, decoded: in vitro stimulation with specific CMV peptide epitopes to enrich CMV-specific T cells. The sequencer listed for this sample is Illumina HiSeq 1500. The public reads were reprocessed in TCRdb via fastp at Q25 and MiXCR, keeping in-frame beta chains. CDR3 protein sequences are deduplicated, and each keeps its most common genes and DNA. The table for this sample lists approximately 590,000 distinct CDR3 sequences; about 39% of them were counted only once. Jointly, the top ten make up 48% of the sample. This sequence was found in a human donor in good health (CMV status not recorded). Some clones in this sample may be carry-over from other donors' samples. Source: cultured PBMCs, taken from culture after CMV antigen stimulation.

The bases read TGTGCCAGCAGCTTAGTGGGGACAGGCGGCGGCTACACCTTC. Its translation reads: CASSLVGTGGGYTF. The sequence links TRBV7-2 to TRBJ1-2; TRBD1 aligns with 8 central bases. Ends trimmed: V by 1 base, J by 8 bases; bases unmatched to a gene: 6. CDR1 and CDR2, looked up from the germline V gene, are SGHTA and FQGNSA. The CDR3 measures 14 amino acids from cysteine to phenylalanine. Only CDR3 DNA is held: 42 bases, read in frame from base 1.